These 24 T cell receptor beta chains share one sample of origin, sequenced in a study of monozygotic twins with inflammatory bowel disease. From the 5' RACE reads, TCRdb lists one entry per CDR3 protein and no DNA. In total, the table holds about 420,000 distinct CDR3 sequences. The specimen sequenced was blood. All receptors come from a human donor with ulcerative colitis or Crohn's disease, or a healthy co-twin of an affected twin (not recorded which).

The chain's CDR3 is CASSPPTASSYEQYF. The gene calls are TRBV21-1 and TRBJ2-7; the D gene TCRdb calls, TRBD1, cannot be checked with no DNA. TRBV21-1 is reported as a pseudogene. CDR3 length: 15 amino acids.

The rearrangement links TRBV5-6 to TRBJ1-4. This CDR3 spans 15 amino acids. Germline V CDR1 and CDR2: SGHDT, YYEEEE. The CDR3 region is CASSPRPATNEKLFF.

V usage is TRBV10-3 and J usage is TRBJ2-1. The germline V gene has CDR1 ENHRY and CDR2 SYGVKD. The CDR3 consists of 16 residues. Here the CDR3 reads CAISSRTGGSYNEQFF.

The chain carries TRBV7-2 and TRBJ1-4. There are 17 residues in the CDR3. Germline V gives CDR1 SGHTA, CDR2 FQGNSA. The CDR3 region is CASSLRSGSWANEKLFF.

This chain uses TRBV6-6 with TRBJ2-3; the TRBD1 assignment by TCRdb is unverifiable without DNA. The CDR3 extends over 14 amino acids. Germline CDR1 is MNHNY and CDR2 is SVGAGI (reference sequence). This CDR3 is CAGMGSRGEDTQYF.

This chain joins TRBV5-1 and TRBJ1-1; absent DNA, TCRdb's TRBD1 call cannot be checked. The CDR3 covers 14 residues. Per the germline V gene, CDR1 is SGHRS and CDR2 is YFSETQ. CDR3 sequence: CASSLGRPPRNAFF.

The chain recombines TRBV10-3 with TRBJ2-7; the D gene TCRdb calls, TRBD1, cannot be checked with no DNA. Germline V gene data show CDR1 as ENHRY and CDR2 as SYGVKD. This CDR3 has 12 amino acids. CDR3 protein: CAVSTASYEQYF.

The V gene is TRBV29-1, the J gene TRBJ2-2; lacking DNA, the TRBD2 call made by TCRdb goes unchecked. CDR3 length: 18 residues. CDR1 and CDR2 (germline): SQVTM, ANQGSEA. CDR3: CSVGLRASGGPNTGELFF.

This chain links TRBV4-3 with TRBJ1-2; checking the TCRdb D call of TRBD1 is not possible without DNA. The CDR3 loop spans 18 amino acids. From germline, CDR1 is LGHNA and CDR2 YSLEER. The chain's CDR3 is CASSQELLTGIGGYGYTF.

The chain combines TRBV7-9 with TRBJ2-1; absent DNA, TCRdb's TRBD2 call cannot be checked. The germline CDR1 and CDR2 sequences are SEHNR and FQNEAQ (reference sequence). CDR3 length equals 16 residues. The CDR3: CASSLTSFSSYNEQFF.

The chain couples TRBV4-1 to TRBJ2-7; TCRdb picks TRBD2, but there is no DNA to check that call. CDR1 MGHRA and CDR2 YSYEKL come from the germline V gene. This CDR3 has 15 amino acids. The CDR3 sequence is CASSQAPGLAYEQYF.

This chain connects TRBV3-1 to TRBJ1-1. The CDR3 sequence is 12 residues long. In germline, CDR1 is LGHDT, CDR2 YNNKEL (reference sequence). Here the CDR3 reads CASSQGYTEAFF.

The V and J genes are TRBV20-1 and TRBJ2-1; TCRdb's D call, TRBD2, is unchecked because there is no DNA. The germline V gene has CDR1 DFQATT and CDR2 SNEGSKA (reference sequence). The CDR3 has 15 residues. The CDR3 sequence is CSARSFQRGHNEQFF.

V gene TRBV20-1 combines with J gene TRBJ2-1. Germline V lookup: CDR1 DFQATT, CDR2 SNEGSKA (reference sequence). This CDR3 contains 12 residues. The CDR3 is CSARLLFNEQFF.

V usage is TRBV7-9 and J usage is TRBJ1-2; TCRdb picks TRBD1, but there is no DNA to check that call. CDR1 and CDR2 (germline): SEHNR, FQNEAQ (reference sequence). This CDR3 comprises 14 residues. The CDR3 here is CASSPTWGNYGYTF. Filled out from reference TRBV7-9 and TRBJ1-2, the complete variable domain reads DTGVSQNPRHKITKRGQNVTFRCDPISEHNRLYWYRQTLGQGPEFLTYFQNEAQLEKSRLLSDRFSAERPKGSFSTLEIQRTEQGDSAMYLCASSPTWGNYGYTFGSGTRLTVV.

This chain joins TRBV5-1 and TRBJ2-1; TCRdb's D gene call, TRBD1, goes unchecked for lack of DNA. From germline, CDR1 is SGHRS and CDR2 YFSETQ. The CDR3 covers 14 residues. This CDR3 is CASRGPGRGTEQFF.

The rearrangement joins TRBV29-1 to TRBJ2-2. The CDR3 runs 12 residues. Germline V gene sequence: CDR1 SQVTM, CDR2 ANQGSEA. CDR3 in amino acids: CSAQRNTGELFF.

The chain combines TRBV7-3 with TRBJ2-7; with no DNA, the TCRdb D assignment of TRBD2 cannot be verified. The CDR3 has 14 residues. Germline loops: CDR1 SGHTA, CDR2 FQGTGA. The CDR3 spells CASSLEGRRYEQYF.

This sequence joins TRBV29-1 and TRBJ2-3. Looked up from germline, CDR1 is SQVTM and CDR2 is ANQGSEA. The CDR3 has 12 amino acids. CDR3 amino acids: CSVGPSTDTQYF.

The chain recombines TRBV12-3 or TRBV12-4 with TRBJ2-4. The CDR3 sequence is 12 residues long. CDR3: CASSETLNIQYF.

This rearrangement joins TRBV20-1 to TRBJ2-5; as DNA is missing, the TRBD2 call by TCRdb cannot be tested. The CDR3 is 13 amino acids. Germline CDR1 and CDR2: DFQATT and SNEGSKA (reference sequence). The CDR3 region is CSPMGGLMEAQYF.

The chain carries TRBV5-1 and TRBJ1-1. The CDR3 is 13 residues long. The germline V gene has CDR1 SGHRS and CDR2 YFSETQ. The CDR3 reads CASSSQWNTEAFF.

The chain links TRBV6-2 or TRBV6-3 to TRBJ2-3; TCRdb's D gene call, TRBD2, goes unchecked for lack of DNA. CDR3 size: 20 residues. Germline V lookup: CDR1 MNHEY, CDR2 SVGEGT. CDR3 sequence reads: CASPLGGAGDTSVSTDTQYF.

This chain connects TRBV27 to TRBJ1-3. Germline V lookup: CDR1 MNHEY, CDR2 SMNVEV (reference sequence). The CDR3 sequence is 13 residues long. The chain's CDR3 is CASSFSRGNTIYF.